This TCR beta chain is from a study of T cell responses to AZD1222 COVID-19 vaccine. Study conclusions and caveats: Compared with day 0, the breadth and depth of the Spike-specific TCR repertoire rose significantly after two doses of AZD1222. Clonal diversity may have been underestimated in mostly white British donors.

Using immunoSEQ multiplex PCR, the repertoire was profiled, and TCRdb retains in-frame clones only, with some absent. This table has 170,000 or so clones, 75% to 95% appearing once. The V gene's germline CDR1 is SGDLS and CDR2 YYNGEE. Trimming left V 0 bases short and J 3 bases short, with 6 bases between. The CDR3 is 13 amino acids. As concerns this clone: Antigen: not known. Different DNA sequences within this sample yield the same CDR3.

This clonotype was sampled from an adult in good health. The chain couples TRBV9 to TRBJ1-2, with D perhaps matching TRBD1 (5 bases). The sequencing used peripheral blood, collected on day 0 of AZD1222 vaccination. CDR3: CASSVGGDYGYTF. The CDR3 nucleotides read TGTGCCAGCAGCGTAGGGGGGGACTATGGCTACACCTTC.